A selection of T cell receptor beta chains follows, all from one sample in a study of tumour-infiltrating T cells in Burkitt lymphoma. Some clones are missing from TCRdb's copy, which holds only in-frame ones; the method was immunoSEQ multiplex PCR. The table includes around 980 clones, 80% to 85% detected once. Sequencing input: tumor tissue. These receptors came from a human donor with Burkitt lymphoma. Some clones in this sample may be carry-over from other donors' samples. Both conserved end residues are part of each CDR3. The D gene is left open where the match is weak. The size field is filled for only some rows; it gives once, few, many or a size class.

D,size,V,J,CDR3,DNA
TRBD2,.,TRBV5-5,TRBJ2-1,CASSLRPWGLAGNEQFF,TGTGCCAGCAGCTTGAGGCCCTGGGGACTAGCGGGCAATGAGCAGTTCTTC
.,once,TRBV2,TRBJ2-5,CASSENPGIGETQYF,TGTGCCAGCAGTGAAAATCCAGGGATTGGAGAGACCCAGTACTTC
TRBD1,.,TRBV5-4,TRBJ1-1,CASSLGTGGASTEAFF,TGTGCCAGCAGCTTAGGGACAGGGGGCGCGAGCACTGAAGCTTTCTTT
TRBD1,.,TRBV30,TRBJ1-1,CAWNPGQGRDTEAFF,TGTGCCTGGAATCCGGGACAGGGGAGAGACACTGAAGCTTTCTTT
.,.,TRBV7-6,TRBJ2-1,CASSLVLAGYNEQFF,TGTGCCAGCAGCTTAGTCCTAGCCGGCTACAATGAGCAGTTCTTC
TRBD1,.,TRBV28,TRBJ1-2,CASRPGQGGGGYTF,TGTGCCAGCAGACCGGGACAGGGAGGAGGAGGCTACACCTTC
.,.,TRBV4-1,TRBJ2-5,CATSGGGRGETQYF,TGCGCCACCAGCGGAGGAGGGAGAGGTGAGACCCAGTACTTC
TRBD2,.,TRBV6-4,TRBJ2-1,CASSDSSGTPGNEQFF,TGTGCCAGCAGTGACTCCAGCGGGACGCCCGGGAATGAGCAGTTCTTC
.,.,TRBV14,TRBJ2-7,CASSLYSGTRNEQYF,TGTGCCAGCAGCCTATATAGCGGCACTCGGAACGAGCAGTACTTC
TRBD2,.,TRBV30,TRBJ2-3,CAWSPGLAGDTQYF,TGTGCCTGGAGTCCGGGACTAGCGGGAGATACGCAGTATTTT
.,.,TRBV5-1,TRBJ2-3,CASSFRSSTDTQYF,TGCGCCAGCAGCTTTCGTAGTAGCACAGATACGCAGTATTTT
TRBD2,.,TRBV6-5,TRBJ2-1,CASSREVYNEQFF,TGTGCCAGCAGTCGGGAGGTCTACAATGAGCAGTTCTTC
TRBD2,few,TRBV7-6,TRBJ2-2,CASSLGTSGTGELFF,TGTGCCAGCTCTCTAGGTACTAGCGGGACCGGGGAGCTGTTTTTT
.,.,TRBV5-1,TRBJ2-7,CASSFELGEQYF,TGCGCCAGCAGCTTTGAGCTGGGAGAGCAGTACTTC
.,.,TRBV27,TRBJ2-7,CASSLGQSYEQYF,TGTGCCAGCAGTTTGGGGCAGAGCTACGAGCAGTACTTC
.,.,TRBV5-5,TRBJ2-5,CASSLEASVQETQYF,TGTGCCAGCAGCTTGGAGGCTAGCGTCCAAGAGACCCAGTACTTC
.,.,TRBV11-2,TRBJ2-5,CASSFGTIQETQYF,TGTGCCAGCAGCTTCGGGACAATCCAAGAGACCCAGTACTTC
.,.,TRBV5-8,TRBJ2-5,CASSLDSPGRYQETQYF,TGTGCCAGCAGCTTGGATAGTCCAGGGAGGTACCAAGAGACCCAGTACTTC
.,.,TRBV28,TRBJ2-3,CASSFGTGAGERDTQYF,TGTGCCAGCAGTTTTGGGACAGGAGCGGGAGAGAGGGATACGCAGTATTTT
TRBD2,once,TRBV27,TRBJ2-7,CASSGGGLASHEQYF,TGTGCCAGCAGTGGGGGGGGACTAGCATCCCACGAGCAGTACTTC
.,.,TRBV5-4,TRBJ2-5,CASRLQGRETQYF,TGTGCCAGCAGGTTACAGGGTAGAGAGACCCAGTACTTC
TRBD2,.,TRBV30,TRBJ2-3,CAWSGASGSTDTQYF,TGTGCCTGGAGTGGGGCTAGCGGGAGCACAGATACGCAGTATTTT
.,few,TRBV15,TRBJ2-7,CATSREPLYEQYF,TGTGCCACCAGCAGAGAACCTCTATACGAGCAGTACTTC
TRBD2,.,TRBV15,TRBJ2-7,CATSRATGGRAYEQYF,TGTGCCACCAGCAGAGCGACTGGCGGGAGGGCCTACGAGCAGTACTTC
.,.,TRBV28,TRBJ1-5,CASRARRGSNQPQHF,TGTGCCAGCAGGGCTAGAAGGGGGAGCAATCAGCCCCAGCATTTT
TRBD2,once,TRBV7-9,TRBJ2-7,CASTGLAGDEQYF,TGTGCCAGCACGGGACTAGCGGGAGACGAGCAGTACTTC
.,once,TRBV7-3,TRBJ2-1,CASSLRGDSYNEQFF,TGTGCCAGCAGCTTAAGGGGGGACTCCTACAATGAGCAGTTCTTC
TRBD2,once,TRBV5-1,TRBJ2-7,CASRRRWEGGNEQYF,TGCGCCAGCCGCCGGAGGTGGGAGGGTGGAAACGAGCAGTACTTC
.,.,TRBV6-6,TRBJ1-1,CASSIAVNTEAFF,TGTGCCAGCAGTATCGCGGTGAACACTGAAGCTTTCTTT
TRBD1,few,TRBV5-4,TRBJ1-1,CASSLTQGGNTEAFF,TGTGCCAGCAGCCTTACCCAGGGGGGCAACACTGAAGCTTTCTTT
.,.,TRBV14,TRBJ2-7,CASSRKQGRDHYEQYF,TGTGCCAGCAGCCGAAAACAAGGGCGGGATCACTACGAGCAGTACTTC
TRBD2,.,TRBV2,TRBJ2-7,CASRGTGGPTYEQYF,TGTGCCAGCAGGGGTACGGGAGGCCCCACCTACGAGCAGTACTTC
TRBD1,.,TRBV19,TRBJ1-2,CASSNTPGQSVDGYTF,TGTGCCAGTAGTAACACCCCGGGACAGAGTGTTGATGGCTACACCTTC
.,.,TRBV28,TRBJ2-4,CASSRDLDIQYF,TGTGCCAGCAGTAGGGATCTGGACATTCAGTACTTC
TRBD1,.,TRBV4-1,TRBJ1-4,CASSQGQGTNEKLFF,TGCGCCAGCAGCCAAGGACAGGGAACTAATGAAAAACTGTTTTTT
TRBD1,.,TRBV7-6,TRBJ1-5,CASSLEAGGLQPQHF,TGTGCCAGCAGCTTAGAGGCAGGGGGCTTGCAGCCCCAGCATTTT
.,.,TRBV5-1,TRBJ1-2,CASSLDGNYGYTF,TGCGCCAGCAGCTTGGACGGAAACTATGGCTACACCTTC
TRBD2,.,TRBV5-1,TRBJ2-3,CASSFLADPDTQYF,TGCGCCAGCAGCTTTCTAGCGGACCCAGATACGCAGTATTTT
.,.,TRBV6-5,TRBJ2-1,CASSTRGGQFF,TGTGCCAGCAGTACCAGGGGGGGGCAGTTCTTC
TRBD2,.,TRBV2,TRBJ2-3,CASSEPSGSRSDTQYF,TGTGCCAGCAGTGAACCTAGCGGGAGCAGGTCAGATACGCAGTATTTT